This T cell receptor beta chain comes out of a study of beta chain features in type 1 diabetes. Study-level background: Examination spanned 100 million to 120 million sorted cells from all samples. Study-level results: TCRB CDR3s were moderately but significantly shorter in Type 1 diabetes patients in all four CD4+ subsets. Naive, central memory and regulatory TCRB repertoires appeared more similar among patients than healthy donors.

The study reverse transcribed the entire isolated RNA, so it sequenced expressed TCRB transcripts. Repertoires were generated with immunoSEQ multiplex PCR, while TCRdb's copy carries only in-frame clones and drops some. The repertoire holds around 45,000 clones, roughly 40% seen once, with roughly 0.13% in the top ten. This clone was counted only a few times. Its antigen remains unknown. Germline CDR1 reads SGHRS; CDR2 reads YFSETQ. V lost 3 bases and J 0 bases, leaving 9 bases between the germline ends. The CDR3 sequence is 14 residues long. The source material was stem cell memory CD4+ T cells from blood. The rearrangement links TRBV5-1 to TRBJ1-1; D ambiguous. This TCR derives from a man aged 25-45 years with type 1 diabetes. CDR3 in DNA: TGCGCCAGCAGCTCCAATGCGGTGAACACTGAAGCTTTCTTT. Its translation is CASSSNAVNTEAFF.